The present entry profiles one T cell receptor (beta chain) with its context. Data came from immunoSEQ multiplex PCR; TCRdb stores just in-frame clones and leaves some out. The sample has 150,000 to 200,000 clones; more than 75% are singletons. The data derive from a study of blood T cell repertoires in COVID-19. Participants were aged about 18 to 90 years, lived in over 20 US areas, and enrolled virtually. The clonotype comes from a woman in her forties or fifties who had recovered from COVID-19. The source material was PBMCs or T cells enriched from blood (not recorded which).

The CDR3 loop is CASSHSSSSEQFF. The CDR3 DNA follows: TGTGCCAGCAGCCATTCTAGCAGCAGTGAGCAGTTCTTC. The rearrangement uses TRBV3-1 (or the pseudogene TRBV3-2) and TRBJ2-1; D is possibly TRBD2 (5 bases). The CDR3 sequence is 13 residues long. Germline assignment: CDR1 LGHDT and CDR2 YNNKEL (reference sequence). V dropped 3 bases and J dropped 9 bases, with 12 bases sitting between them.